This T cell receptor (beta chain) derives from a study of cytomegalovirus exposure and HLA in healthy donors. Points from the study as a whole: Earlier analysis looked at TCR beta V segments, and most were productive about 90% or about 30% of the time. The study found most TCR sequences rare, yet found some public TCRs in many donors.

CDR3 length: 16 amino acids. Trimming took 7 bases from V and 0 from J; bases not matched to a gene: 11. Germline V gene data show CDR1 as MNHEY and CDR2 as SMNVEV (reference sequence). PCR involved 60 Vbeta and 13 Jbeta primers. TCRdb keeps only in-frame clones here, not all; method: immunoSEQ multiplex PCR. This sample has 120,000 or so clones, with about 68% found just once. As to this clone: What it binds is not known.

The chain recombines TRBV27 with TRBJ2-7; 8 bases fit TRBD2. This clonotype was sampled from a man between 40 and 49 years old in good health and CMV-seropositive. Material: PBMCs. CDR3 in amino acids: CASTARSGGSSYEQYF. CDR3 coding DNA: TGTGCCAGCACCGCCCGTTCGGGGGGGAGCTCCTACGAGCAGTACTTC.